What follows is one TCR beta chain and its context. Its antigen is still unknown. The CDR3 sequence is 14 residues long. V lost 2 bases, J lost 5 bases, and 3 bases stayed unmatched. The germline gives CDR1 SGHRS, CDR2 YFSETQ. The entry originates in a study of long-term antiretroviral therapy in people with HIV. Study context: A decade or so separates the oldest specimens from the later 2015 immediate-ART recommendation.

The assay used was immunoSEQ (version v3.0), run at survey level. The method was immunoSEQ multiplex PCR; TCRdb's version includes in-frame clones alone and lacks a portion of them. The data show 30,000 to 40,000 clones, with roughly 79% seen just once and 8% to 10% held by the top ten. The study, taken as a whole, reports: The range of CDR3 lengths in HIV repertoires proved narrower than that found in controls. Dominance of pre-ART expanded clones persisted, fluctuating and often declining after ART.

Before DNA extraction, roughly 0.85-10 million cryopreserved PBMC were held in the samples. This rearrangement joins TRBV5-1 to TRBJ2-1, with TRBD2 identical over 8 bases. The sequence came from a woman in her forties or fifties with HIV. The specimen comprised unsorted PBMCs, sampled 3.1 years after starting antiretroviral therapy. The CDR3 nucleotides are TGCGCCAGCAGCTTTAGCGGGGTTGACAATGAGCAGTTCTTC. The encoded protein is CASSFSGVDNEQFF. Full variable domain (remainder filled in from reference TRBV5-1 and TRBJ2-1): KAGVTQTPRYLIKTRGQQVTLSCSPISGHRSVSWYQQTPGQGLQFLFEYFSETQRNKGNFPGRFSGRQFSNSRSEMNVSTLELGDSALYLCASSFSGVDNEQFFGPGTRLTVL.